This T cell receptor (beta chain) was captured by sequencing in a study of CD8 T cells in Susac syndrome. RNA was extracted with the RNeasy kit, and a quantity of roughly 0.5 to 1 ug was reverse transcribed using random hexamers. immunoSEQ multiplex PCR amplified TCR beta CDR3 across 54 Vbeta, 13 Jbeta. In TCRdb, the immunoSEQ multiplex PCR reads were re-called with MiXCR into one record per CDR3 protein. Of some 190,000 distinct CDR3 sequences listed, 93% are singletons. The TCR sequence derives from a human donor in good health. The sequencing input was CD4+ T cells from PBMCs.

CDR3 in DNA: TGTGCCAGCAGAGGGACTAGCGGGGGCCGGCGGGAGACCCAGTACTTC. The encoded protein is CASRGTSGGRRETQYF. The rearrangement joins TRBV12-3 or TRBV12-4 to TRBJ2-5, with 14 bases matching TRBD2. This CDR3 region has 16 residues. Losses at the gene ends were 6 bases for V and 5 bases for J; bases not matched to a gene: 8.